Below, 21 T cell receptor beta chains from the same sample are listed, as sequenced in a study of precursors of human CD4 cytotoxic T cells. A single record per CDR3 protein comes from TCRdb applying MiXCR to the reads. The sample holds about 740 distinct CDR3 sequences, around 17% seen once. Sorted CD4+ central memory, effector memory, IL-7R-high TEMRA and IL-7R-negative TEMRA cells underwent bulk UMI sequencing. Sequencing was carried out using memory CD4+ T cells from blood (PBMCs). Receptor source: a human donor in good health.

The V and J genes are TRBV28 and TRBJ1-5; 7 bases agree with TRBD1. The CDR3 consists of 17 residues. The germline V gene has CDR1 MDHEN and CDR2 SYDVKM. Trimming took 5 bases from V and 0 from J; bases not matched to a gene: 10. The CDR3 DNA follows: TGTGCCAGCAGTCTTGGCGGGACAGCGTATAGCAATCAGCCCCAGCATTTT. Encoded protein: CASSLGGTAYSNQPQHF.

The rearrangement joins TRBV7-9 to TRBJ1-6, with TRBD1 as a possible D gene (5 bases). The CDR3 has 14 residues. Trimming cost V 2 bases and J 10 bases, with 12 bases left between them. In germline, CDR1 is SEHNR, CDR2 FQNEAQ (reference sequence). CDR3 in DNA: TGTGCCAGCAGCTTAAATATGGGGGGATCACCCCTCCACTTT. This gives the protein CASSLNMGGSPLHF.

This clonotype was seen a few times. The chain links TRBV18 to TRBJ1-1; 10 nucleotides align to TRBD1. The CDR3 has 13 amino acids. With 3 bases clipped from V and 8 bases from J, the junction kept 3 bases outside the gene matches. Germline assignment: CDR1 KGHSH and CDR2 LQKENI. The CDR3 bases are TGTGCCAGCTCACCCCGGGACAGGGGAGAAGCTTTCTTT. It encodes CASSPRDRGEAFF.

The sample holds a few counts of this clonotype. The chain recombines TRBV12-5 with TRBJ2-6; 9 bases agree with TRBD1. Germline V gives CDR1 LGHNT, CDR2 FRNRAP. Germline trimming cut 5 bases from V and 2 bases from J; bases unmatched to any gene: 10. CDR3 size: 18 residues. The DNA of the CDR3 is TGTGCTAGTGGTGACCCGGGACAGGGAAGGGCTGGGGCCAACGTCCTGACTTTC. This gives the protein CASGDPGQGRAGANVLTF.

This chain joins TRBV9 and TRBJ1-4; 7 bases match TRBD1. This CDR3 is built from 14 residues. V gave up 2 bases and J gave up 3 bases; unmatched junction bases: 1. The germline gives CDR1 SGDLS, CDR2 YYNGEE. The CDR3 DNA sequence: TGTGCCAGCAGCGTCGGACAGGCTAATGAAAAACTGTTTTTT. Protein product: CASSVGQANEKLFF.

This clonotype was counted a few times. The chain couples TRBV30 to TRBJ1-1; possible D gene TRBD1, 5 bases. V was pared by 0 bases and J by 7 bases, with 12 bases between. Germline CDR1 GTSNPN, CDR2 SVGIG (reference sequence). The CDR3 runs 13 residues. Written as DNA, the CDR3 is TGTGCCTGGAGTGTTGGGACGGTCGGTGAAGCTTTCTTT. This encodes CAWSVGTVGEAFF.

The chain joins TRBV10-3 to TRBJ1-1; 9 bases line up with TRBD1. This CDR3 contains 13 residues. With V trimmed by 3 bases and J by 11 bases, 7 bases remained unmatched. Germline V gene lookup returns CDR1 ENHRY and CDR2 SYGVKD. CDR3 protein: CAISDAQGARAFF. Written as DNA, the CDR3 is TGTGCCATCAGTGACGCACAGGGGGCGCGGGCTTTCTTT.

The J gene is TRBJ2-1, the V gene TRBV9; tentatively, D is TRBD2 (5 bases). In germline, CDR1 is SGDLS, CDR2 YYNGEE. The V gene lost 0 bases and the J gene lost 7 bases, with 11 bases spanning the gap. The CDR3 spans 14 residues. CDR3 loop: CASSVEAPGNEQFF. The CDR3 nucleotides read TGTGCCAGCAGCGTAGAGGCTCCGGGGAATGAGCAGTTCTTC.

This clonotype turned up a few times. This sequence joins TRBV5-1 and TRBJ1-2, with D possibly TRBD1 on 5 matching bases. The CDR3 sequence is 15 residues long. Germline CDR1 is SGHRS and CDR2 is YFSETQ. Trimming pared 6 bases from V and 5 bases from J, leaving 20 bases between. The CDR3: CASKPEPGPIYGYTF. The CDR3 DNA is TGCGCCAGCAAACCGGAGCCGGGACCGATTTATGGCTACACCTTC.

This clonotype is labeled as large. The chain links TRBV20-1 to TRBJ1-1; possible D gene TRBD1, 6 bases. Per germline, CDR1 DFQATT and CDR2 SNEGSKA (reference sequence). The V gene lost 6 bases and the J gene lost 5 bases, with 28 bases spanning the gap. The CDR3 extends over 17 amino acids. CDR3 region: CSASGGAYNRVRTEAFF. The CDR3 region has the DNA TGCAGTGCGAGTGGGGGGGCCTATAACAGGGTTCGAACTGAAGCTTTCTTT.

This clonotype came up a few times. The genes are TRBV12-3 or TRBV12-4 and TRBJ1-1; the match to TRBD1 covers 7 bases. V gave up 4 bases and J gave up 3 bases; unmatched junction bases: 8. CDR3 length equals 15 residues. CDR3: CASSSQGSRDTEAFF. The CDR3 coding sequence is TGTGCCAGCAGTTCACAGGGGAGTCGGGACACTGAAGCTTTCTTT.

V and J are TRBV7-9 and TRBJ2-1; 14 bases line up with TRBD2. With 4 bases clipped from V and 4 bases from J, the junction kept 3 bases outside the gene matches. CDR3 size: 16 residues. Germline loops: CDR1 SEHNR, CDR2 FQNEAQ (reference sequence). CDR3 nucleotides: TGTGCCAGCAGCTCCCGACTAGCGGGAGGGTACAATGAGCAGTTCTTC. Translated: CASSSRLAGGYNEQFF. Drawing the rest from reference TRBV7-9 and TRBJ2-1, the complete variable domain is DTGVSQNPRHKITKRGQNVTFRCDPISEHNRLYWYRQTLGQGPEFLTYFQNEAQLEKSRLLSDRFSAERPKGSFSTLEIQRTEQGDSAMYLCASSSRLAGGYNEQFFGPGTRLTVL.

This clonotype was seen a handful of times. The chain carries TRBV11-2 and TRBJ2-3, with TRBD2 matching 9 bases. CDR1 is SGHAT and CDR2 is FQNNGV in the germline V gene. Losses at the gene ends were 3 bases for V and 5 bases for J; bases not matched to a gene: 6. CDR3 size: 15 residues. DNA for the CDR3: TGTGCCAGCAGCTTCTTAGCGGGAGTTAGAGATACGCAGTATTTT. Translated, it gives CASSFLAGVRDTQYF.

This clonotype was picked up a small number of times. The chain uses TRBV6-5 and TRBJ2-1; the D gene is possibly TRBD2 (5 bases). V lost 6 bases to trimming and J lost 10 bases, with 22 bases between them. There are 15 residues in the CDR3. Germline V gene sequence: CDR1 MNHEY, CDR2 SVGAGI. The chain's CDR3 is CASRIRVSGRSEQFF. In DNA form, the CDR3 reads TGTGCCAGCAGAATTCGTGTAAGCGGCCGATCAGAGCAGTTCTTC.

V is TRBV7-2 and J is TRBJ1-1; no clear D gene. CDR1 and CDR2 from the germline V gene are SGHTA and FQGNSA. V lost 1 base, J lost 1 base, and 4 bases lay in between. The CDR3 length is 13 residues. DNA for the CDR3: TGTGCCAGCAGCTTAGAGGCGAACACTGAAGCTTTCTTT. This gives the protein CASSLEANTEAFF.

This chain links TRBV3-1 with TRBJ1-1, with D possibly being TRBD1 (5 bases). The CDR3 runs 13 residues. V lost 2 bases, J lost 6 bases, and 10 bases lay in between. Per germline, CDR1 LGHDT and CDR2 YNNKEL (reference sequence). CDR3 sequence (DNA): TGTGCCAGCAGCCAACCAGGGAGGGCTGAAGCTTTCTTT. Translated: CASSQPGRAEAFF.

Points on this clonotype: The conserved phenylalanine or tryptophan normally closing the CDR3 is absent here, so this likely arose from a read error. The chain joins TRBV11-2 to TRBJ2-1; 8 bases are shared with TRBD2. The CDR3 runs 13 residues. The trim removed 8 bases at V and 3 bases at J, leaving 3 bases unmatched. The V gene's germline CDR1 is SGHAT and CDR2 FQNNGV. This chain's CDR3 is CASGAGVYNEQFY. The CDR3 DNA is TGTGCCAGCGGAGCGGGAGTCTACAATGAGCAGTTCTAC.

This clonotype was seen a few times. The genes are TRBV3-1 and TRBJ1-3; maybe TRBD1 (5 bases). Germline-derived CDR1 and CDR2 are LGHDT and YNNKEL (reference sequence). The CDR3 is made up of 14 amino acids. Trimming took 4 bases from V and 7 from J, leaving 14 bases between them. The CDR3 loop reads CASSPRDSSNTIYF. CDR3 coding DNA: TGTGCCAGCAGCCCCCGGGACTCTTCCAACACCATATATTTT.

This chain's CDR3 is CASSDDRSEQFF. In nucleotides, the CDR3 is TGTGCCAGCAGTGACGACAGGTCGGAGCAGTTCTTC. The chain has TRBV2 and TRBJ2-1, with a weak D call TRBD1 (6 bases). CDR1 is SNHLY and CDR2 is FYNNEI in the germline V gene. Deletions cut 3 bases from V and 10 bases from J, with 10 bases between. There are 12 residues in the CDR3.

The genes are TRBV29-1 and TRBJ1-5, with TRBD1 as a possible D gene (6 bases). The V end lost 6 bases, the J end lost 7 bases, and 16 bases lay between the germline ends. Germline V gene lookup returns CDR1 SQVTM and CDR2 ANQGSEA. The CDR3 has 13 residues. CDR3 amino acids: CSVAQGVGQPQHF. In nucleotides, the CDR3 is TGCAGCGTGGCACAGGGAGTTGGGCAGCCCCAGCATTTT. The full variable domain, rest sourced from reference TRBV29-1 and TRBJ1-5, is SAVISQKPSRDICQRGTSLTIQCQVDSQVTMMFWYRQQPGQSLTLIATANQGSEATYESGFVIDKFPISRPNLTFSTLTVSNMSPEDSSIYLCSVAQGVGQPQHFGDGTRLSIL.

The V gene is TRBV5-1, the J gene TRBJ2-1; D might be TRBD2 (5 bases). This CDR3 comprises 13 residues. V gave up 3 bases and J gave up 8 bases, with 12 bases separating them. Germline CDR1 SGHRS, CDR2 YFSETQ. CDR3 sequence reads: CASSWRGRDEQFF. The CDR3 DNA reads TGCGCCAGCAGCTGGCGCGGGCGCGATGAGCAGTTCTTC.